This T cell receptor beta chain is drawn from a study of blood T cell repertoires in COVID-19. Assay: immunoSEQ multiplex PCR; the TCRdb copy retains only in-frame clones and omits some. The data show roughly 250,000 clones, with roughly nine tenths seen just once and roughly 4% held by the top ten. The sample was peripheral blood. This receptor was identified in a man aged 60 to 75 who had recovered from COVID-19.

DNA of the CDR3: TGTGCCAGCAGCCGGAGGCCTAGCGGGGCGAGCTCCTACGAGCAGTACTTC. Translation: CASSRRPSGASSYEQYF. This chain links TRBV5-4 with TRBJ2-7; TRBD2 matches at 9 bases. Per the germline V gene, CDR1 is SGHNT and CDR2 is YYREEE (reference sequence). This CDR3 contains 17 residues. V gave up 4 bases and J gave up 0 bases; unmatched junction bases: 11.